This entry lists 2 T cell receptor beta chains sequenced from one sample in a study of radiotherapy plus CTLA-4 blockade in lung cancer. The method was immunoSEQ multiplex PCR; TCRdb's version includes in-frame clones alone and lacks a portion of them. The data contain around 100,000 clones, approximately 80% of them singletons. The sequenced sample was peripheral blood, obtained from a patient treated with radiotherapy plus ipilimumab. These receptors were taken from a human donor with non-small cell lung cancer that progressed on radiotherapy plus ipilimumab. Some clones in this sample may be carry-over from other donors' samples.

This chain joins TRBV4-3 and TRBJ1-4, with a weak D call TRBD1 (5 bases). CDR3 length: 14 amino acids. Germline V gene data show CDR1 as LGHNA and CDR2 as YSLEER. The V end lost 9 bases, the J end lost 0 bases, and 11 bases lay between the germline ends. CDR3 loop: CASALTATNEKLFF. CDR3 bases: TGCGCCAGTGCTTTGACAGCAACTAATGAAAAACTGTTTTTT.

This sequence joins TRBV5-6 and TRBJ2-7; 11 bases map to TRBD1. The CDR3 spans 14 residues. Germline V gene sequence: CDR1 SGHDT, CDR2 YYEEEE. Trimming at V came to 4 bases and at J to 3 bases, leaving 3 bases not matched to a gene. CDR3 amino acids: CASSLGTGGYEQYF. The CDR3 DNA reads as TGTGCCAGCAGCCTGGGGACAGGGGGCTACGAGCAGTACTTC.